What follows describes a single T cell receptor (beta chain). Its antigen is currently unknown. A read error may be the cause here, since a much bigger clone is one base away. A J-beta primer mix and a sample-barcoded 5' primer were used in a second PCR of about 7 to 12 cycles. TCRdb re-called the 5' RACE reads with MiXCR, one entry per CDR3 protein. The table records roughly 1,800,000 distinct CDR3 sequences, 40% to 55% of them present only once. The CDR3 consists of 11 residues. Trimming pared 10 bases from V and 4 bases from J, leaving 10 bases between. The record originates from a study of blood T cells in healthy people across ages. Study details: Through template switching, about one barcoded beta molecule was captured per two T cells, as measured in model experiments. Points from the study as a whole: Both higher diversity and more naive CD4+ cells marked long-lived donors when set against aged donors.

In each sample, at least 6 million PBMCs were isolated. The sequence came from a woman aged 40 to 50 in good health. The sample was blood. V and J are TRBV12-3 or TRBV12-4 and TRBJ1-2; perhaps TRBD1 as D (5 bases). CDR3 loop: CANTQGYGYTF. DNA for the CDR3: TGTGCCAACACCCAGGGCTATGGCTACACCTTC.